The 3 T cell receptor beta chains presented below share a single source sample, sequenced in a study of T cell responses to AZD1222 COVID-19 vaccine. The data were produced by immunoSEQ multiplex PCR, yet TCRdb's version contains in-frame clones alone and is incomplete. The profile shows some 100,000 clones, roughly 91% of them singletons. The sample here was peripheral blood, taken on day 0 of AZD1222 vaccination. These TCRs come from an adult in good health.

The J gene is TRBJ2-7, the V gene TRBV2; D unresolved. Germline assignment: CDR1 SNHLY and CDR2 FYNNEI. The CDR3 has 13 residues. V lost 7 bases, J lost 0 bases, and 10 bases lay in between. CDR3 sequence: CASTLDYSYEQYF. The CDR3 bases are TGTGCCAGCACCCTAGATTACTCCTACGAGCAGTACTTC.

The chain carries TRBV11-2 and TRBJ1-1; 8 bases agree with TRBD1. The CDR3 is 17 amino acids. J was trimmed by 1 base and V by 5 bases; bases with no gene match: 12. Germline V CDR1 and CDR2: SGHAT, FQNNGV. DNA of the CDR3: TGTGCCAGCAGCCATCATAAACCGACAGGGGCGAACACTGAAGCTTTCTTT. Protein: CASSHHKPTGANTEAFF.

This sequence joins TRBV10-1 and TRBJ2-3; 8 bases agree with TRBD2. The germline V gene has CDR1 WNHNN and CDR2 SYGVQD (reference sequence). The ends lost 0 bases at V and 7 bases at J; junction bases unmatched: 6. The CDR3 is made up of 15 amino acids. The CDR3 region is CASSESKAGDHTQYF. CDR3 DNA sequence: TGCGCCAGCAGTGAGTCGAAAGCGGGAGACCATACGCAGTATTTT.